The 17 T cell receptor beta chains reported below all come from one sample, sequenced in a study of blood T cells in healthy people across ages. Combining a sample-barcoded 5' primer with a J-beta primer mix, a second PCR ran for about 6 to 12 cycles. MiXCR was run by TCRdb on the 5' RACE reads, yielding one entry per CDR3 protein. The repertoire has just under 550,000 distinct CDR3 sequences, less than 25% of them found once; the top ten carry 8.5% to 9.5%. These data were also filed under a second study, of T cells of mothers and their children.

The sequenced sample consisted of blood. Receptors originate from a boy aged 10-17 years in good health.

The CDR3 DNA is TGCAGTGCTAGACTCATACAGGGGTTAAACGAGCAGTACTTC. Its protein product is CSARLIQGLNEQYF. The rearrangement uses TRBV20-1 and TRBJ2-7; 7 nucleotides agree with TRBD1. Per germline, CDR1 DFQATT and CDR2 SNEGSKA (reference sequence). The CDR3 covers 14 residues. Unmatched junction bases numbered 9, after V lost 2 bases and J lost 5 bases.

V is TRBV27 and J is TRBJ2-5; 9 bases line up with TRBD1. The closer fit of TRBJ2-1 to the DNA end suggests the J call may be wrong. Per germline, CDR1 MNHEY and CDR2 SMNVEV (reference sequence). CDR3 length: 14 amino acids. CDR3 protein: CASTFGTGSNEQFF. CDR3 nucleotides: TGTGCCAGCACCTTCGGGACAGGGTCAAATGAGCAGTTCTTC.

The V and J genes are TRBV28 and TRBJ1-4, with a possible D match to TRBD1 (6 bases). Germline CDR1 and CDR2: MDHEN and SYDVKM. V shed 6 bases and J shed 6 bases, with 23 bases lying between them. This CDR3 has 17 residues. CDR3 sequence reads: CASSPPSFTGFDEKLFF. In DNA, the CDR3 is TGTGCCAGCAGCCCCCCCTCCTTTACAGGGTTCGATGAAAAACTGTTTTTT.

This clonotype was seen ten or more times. For the CDR3, the DNA is TGCGCCAGCAGCTCCTCTCTTTCCAGGCTAGCGGGAGAGGGGCAGTACTTC. It encodes CASSSSLSRLAGEGQYF. V usage is TRBV5-1 and J usage is TRBJ2-7, with 10 bases lining up with TRBD2. The CDR3 runs to 17 residues. In germline, CDR1 is SGHRS, CDR2 YFSETQ. The junction had 18 bases not matched to a gene; V was cut back by 3 bases and J by 9 bases.

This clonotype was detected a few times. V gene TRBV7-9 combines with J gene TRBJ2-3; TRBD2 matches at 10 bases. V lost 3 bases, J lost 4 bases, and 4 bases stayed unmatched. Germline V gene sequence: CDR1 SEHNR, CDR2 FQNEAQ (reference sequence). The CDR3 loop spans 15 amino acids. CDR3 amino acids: CASSFPSGGADTQYF. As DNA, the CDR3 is TGTGCCAGCAGCTTTCCTAGCGGGGGTGCAGATACGCAGTATTTT.

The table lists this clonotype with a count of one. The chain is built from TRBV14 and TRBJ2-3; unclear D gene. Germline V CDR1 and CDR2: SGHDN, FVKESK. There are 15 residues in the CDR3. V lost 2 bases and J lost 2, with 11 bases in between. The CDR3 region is CASSQLASLTDTQYF. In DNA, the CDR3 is TGTGCCAGCAGCCAATTGGCCAGCCTCACAGATACGCAGTATTTT.

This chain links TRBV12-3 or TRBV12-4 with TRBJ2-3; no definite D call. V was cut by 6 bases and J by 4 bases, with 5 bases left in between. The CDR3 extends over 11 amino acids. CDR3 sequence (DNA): TGTGCCAGCAGGTCGGCAGATACGCAGTATTTT. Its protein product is CASRSADTQYF.

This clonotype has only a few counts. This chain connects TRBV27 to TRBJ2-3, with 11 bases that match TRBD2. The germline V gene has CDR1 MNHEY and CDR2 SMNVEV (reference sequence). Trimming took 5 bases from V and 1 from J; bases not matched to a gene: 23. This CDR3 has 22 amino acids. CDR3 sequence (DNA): TGTGCCAGCAGTACTACCCCCTTTGCCGGACAGACGACTAGCGGGGGCACAGATACGCAGTATTTT. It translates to CASSTTPFAGQTTSGGTDTQYF.

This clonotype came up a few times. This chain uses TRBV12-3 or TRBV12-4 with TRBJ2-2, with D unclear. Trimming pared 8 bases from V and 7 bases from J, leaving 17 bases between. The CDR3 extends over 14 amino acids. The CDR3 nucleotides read TGTGCCAGCGGAAACGCTAGGGTACTCGGGGAGCTGTTTTTT. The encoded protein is CASGNARVLGELFF.

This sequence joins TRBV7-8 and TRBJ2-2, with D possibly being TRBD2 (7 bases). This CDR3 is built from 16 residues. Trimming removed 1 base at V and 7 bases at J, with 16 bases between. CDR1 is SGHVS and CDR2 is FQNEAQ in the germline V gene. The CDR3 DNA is TGTGCCAGCAGCTTAGTGCGGCGGGGGCGCGGCGGGGAGCTGTTTTTT. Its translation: CASSLVRRGRGGELFF.

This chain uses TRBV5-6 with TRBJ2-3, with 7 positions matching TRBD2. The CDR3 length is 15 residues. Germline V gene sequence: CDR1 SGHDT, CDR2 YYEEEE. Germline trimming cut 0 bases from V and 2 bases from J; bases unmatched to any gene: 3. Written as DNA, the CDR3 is TGTGCCAGCAGCTTGGTGGGACTACTCACAGATACGCAGTATTTT. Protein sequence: CASSLVGLLTDTQYF.

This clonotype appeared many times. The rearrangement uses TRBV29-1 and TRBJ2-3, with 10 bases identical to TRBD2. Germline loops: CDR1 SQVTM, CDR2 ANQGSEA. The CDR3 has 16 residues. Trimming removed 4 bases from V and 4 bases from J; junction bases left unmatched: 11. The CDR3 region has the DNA TGCAGCGTTGGGGAAGGAGCGGGAGGGCCCGCAGATACGCAGTATTTT. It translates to CSVGEGAGGPADTQYF.

CDR3 in DNA: TGTGCCAGCAGAGGCAGGGGTTTTTTCGATCAGCCCCAGCATTTT. Residues: CASRGRGFFDQPQHF. This chain connects TRBV21-1 to TRBJ1-5; TRBD1, the table's D call, was not compared with the DNA. TRBV21-1 is noted as a pseudogene. The CDR3 sequence is 15 residues long.

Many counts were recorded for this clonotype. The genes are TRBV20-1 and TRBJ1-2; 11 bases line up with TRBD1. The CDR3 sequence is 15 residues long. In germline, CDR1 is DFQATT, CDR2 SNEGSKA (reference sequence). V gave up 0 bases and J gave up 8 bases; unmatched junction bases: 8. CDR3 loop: CSARDADRGRGGYTF. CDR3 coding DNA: TGCAGTGCTAGAGACGCGGACAGGGGGCGGGGGGGCTACACCTTC.

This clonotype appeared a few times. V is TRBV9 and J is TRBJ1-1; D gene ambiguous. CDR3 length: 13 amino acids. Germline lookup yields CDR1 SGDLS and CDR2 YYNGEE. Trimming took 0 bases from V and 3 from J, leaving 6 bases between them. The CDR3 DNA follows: TGTGCCAGCAGCGTAGCCAGCCACACTGAAGCTTTCTTT. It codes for CASSVASHTEAFF.

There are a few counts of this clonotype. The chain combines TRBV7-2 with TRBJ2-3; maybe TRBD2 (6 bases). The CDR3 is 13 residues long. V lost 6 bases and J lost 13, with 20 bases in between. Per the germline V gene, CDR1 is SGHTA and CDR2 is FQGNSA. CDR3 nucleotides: TGTGCCAGCAGTCCCCAGGCCGGGAGCCCAGAGTATTTT. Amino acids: CASSPQAGSPEYF.

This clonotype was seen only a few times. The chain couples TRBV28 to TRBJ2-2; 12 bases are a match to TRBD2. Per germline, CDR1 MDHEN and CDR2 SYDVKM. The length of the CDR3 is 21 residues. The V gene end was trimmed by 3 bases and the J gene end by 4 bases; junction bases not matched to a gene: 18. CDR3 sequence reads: CASSFKRDLTSGSTGTGELFF. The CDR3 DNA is TGTGCCAGCAGTTTTAAGAGGGACCTGACTAGCGGGAGTACGGGCACCGGGGAGCTGTTTTTT. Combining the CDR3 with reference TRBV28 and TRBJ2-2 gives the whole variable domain DVKVTQSSRYLVKRTGEKVFLECVQDMDHENMFWYRQDPGLGLRLIYFSYDVKMKEKGDIPEGYSVSREKKERFSLILESASTNQTSMYLCASSFKRDLTSGSTGTGELFFGEGSRLTVL.